This TCR beta chain was sequenced during a study of blood T cell repertoires in COVID-19. CDR3 length equals 14 residues. The V segment lost 3 bases and the J segment 5 bases; nucleotides outside the gene matches: 3. In germline, CDR1 is SGDLS, CDR2 YYNGEE. Clones were read by immunoSEQ multiplex PCR, and TCRdb kept only the in-frame ones, dropping some. The data show 85,000 to 100,000 clones, with 87% seen just once and approximately 16% held by the top ten. This clonotype was obtained from a woman aged 55 to 70 with COVID-19, enrolled during active disease. V and J are TRBV9 and TRBJ2-3, with 10 bases that match TRBD1. Sequenced: peripheral blood. CDR3 protein: CASSETGGRDTQYF. For the CDR3, the DNA is TGTGCCAGCAGCGAGACAGGGGGCAGAGATACGCAGTATTTT.